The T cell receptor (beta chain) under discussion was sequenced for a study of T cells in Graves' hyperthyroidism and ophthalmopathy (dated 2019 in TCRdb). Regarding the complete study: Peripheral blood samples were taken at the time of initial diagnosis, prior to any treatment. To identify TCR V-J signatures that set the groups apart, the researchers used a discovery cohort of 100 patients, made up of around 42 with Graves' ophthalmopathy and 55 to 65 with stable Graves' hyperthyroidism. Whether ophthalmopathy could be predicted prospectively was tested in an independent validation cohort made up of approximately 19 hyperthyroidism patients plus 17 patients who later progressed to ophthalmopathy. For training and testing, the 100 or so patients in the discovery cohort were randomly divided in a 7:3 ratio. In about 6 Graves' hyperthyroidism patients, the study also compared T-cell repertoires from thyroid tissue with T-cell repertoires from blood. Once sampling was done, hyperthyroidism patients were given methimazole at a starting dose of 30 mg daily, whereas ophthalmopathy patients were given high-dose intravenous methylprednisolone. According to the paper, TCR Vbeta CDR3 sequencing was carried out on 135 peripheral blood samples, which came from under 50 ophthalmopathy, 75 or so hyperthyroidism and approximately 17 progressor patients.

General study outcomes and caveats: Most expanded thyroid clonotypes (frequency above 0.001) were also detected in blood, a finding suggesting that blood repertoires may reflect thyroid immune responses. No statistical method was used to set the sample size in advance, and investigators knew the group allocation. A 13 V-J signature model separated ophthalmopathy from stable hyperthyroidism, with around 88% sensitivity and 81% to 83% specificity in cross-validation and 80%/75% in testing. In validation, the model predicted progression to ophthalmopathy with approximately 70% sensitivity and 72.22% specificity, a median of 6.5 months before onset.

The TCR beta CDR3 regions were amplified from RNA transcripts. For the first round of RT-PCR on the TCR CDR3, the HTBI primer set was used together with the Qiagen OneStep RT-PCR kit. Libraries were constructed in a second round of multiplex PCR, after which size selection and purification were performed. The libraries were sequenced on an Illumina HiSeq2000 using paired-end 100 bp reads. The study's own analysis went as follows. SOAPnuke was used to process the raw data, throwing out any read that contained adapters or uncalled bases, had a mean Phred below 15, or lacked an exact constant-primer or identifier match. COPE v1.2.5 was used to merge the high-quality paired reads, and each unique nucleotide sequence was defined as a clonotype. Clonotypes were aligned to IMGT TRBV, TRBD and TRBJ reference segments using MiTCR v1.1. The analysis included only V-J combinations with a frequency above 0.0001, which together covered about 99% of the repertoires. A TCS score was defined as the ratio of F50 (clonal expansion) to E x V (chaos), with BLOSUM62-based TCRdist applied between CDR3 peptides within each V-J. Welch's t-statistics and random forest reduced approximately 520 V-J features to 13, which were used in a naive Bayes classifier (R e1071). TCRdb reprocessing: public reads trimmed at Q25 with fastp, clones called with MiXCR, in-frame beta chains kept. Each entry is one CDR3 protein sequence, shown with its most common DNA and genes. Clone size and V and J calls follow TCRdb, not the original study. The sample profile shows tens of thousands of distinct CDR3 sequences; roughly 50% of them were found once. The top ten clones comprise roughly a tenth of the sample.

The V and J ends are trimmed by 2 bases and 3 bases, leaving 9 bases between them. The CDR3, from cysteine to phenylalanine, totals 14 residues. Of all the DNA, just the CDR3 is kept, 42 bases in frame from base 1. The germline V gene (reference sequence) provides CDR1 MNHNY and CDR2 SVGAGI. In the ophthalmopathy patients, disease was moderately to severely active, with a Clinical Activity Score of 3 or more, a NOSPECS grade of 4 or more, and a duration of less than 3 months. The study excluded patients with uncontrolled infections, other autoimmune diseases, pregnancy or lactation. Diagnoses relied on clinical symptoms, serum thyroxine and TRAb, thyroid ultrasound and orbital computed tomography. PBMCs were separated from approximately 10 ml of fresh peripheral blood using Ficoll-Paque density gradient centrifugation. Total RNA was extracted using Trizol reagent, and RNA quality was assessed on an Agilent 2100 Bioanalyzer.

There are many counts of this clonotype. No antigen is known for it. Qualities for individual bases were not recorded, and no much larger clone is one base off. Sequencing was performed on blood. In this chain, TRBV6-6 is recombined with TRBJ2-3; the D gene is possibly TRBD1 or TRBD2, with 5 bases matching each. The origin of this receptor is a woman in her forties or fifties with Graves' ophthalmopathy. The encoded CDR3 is CASSYRDGTDTQYF. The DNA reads TGTGCCAGCAGTTACCGGGACGGGACAGATACGCAGTATTTT.